The clone carrying this T cell receptor beta chain was counted a few times. Its antigen is currently unknown. Each CDR3 protein is one row after TCRdb ran MiXCR on the 5' RACE reads. Counted here are about 350,000 distinct CDR3 sequences, approximately 15% occurring once; the ten biggest clones make up 20% to 25%. This entry comes from a study of T-cell memory formation after mild COVID-19. Study-level points and caveats: CM and EM subsets held most contracting CD4+ clones; EMRA held CD8+ ones.

There are 13 residues in the CDR3. Germline V gene lookup returns CDR1 MNHNS and CDR2 SASEGT. The V segment lost 5 bases and the J segment 6 bases; nucleotides outside the gene matches: 6. The clonotype comes from a man aged 18 to 29 who had mild COVID-19 (a few samples of this study predate the infection). Cell type and time point are not known. Sequencing used PBMCs or a T cell subset sorted from them (not recorded which). V is TRBV6-1 and J is TRBJ2-7; 8 nucleotides agree with TRBD1. The CDR3 nucleotides read TGTGCCAGCAGTTTTACAGGGGGAGGCGAGCAGTACGTC. As protein: CASSFTGGGEQYV.